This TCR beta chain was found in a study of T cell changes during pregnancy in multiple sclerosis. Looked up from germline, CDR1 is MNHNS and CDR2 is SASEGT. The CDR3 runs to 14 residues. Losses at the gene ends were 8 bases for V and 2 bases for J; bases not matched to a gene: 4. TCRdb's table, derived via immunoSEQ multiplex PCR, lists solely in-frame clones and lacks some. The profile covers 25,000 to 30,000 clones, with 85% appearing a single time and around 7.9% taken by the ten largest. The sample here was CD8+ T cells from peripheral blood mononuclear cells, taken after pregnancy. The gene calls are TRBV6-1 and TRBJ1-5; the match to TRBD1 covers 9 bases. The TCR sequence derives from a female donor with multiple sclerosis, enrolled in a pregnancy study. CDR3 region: CASEQGAGNQPQHF. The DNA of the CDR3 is TGTGCCAGCGAACAGGGGGCAGGCAATCAGCCCCAGCATTTT.